This TCR beta chain is from a study of CXCR3-negative and CXCR3-positive naive CD8 T cells. The authors gated naive CD8+ T cells as CD45RO-CCR7+CD27+CD95-. All TRB cDNA libraries came from 5' RACE performed with UMI labels. Reanalyzing the 5' RACE reads, TCRdb keeps one entry per CDR3 protein, without DNA. This sample's table has roughly 6,200 distinct CDR3 sequences. In the case of this clonotype: What it binds is not known.

Study findings and constraints: TCR strength was inferred from TRB CDR3 properties, while surface CD5 was comparable between naive subsets.

The CDR3 runs to 15 residues. Germline assignment: CDR1 DFQATT and CDR2 SNEGSKA (reference sequence). The chain recombines TRBV20-1 with TRBJ2-1; lacking DNA, the TRBD2 call made by TCRdb goes unchecked. Sequencing input: naive CXCR3- CD8+ T cells from blood. Subset given: CD45RO-CCR7+CD27+CD95- naive CD8+ T cells lacking CXCR3 (TNR3-). The receptor was derived from a human donor in good health. Some clones in this sample may be carry-over from other donors' samples. Here the CDR3 reads CSARDSAGEWNEQFF.